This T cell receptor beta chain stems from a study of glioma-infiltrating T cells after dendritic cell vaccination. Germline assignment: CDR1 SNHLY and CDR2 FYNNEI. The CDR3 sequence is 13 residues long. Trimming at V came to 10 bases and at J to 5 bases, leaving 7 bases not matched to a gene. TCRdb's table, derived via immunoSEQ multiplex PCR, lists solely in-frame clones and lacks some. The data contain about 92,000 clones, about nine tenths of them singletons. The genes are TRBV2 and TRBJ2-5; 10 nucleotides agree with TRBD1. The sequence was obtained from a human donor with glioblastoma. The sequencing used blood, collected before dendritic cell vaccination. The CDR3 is CANSRDRGETQYF. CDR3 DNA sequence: TGTGCCAACTCGCGGGACAGGGGCGAGACCCAGTACTTC.